This passage covers 9 T cell receptor beta chains from one sample sequenced in a study of blood T cell repertoires in COVID-19. TCRdb keeps only in-frame clones here, not all; method: immunoSEQ multiplex PCR. The sample has under 40,000 clones, 94% seen once; the top ten hold around 4%. The sequenced material came from peripheral blood. These receptors all stem from a human donor with active COVID-19. The donor label of this sample is uncertain.

The chain employs TRBV18 and TRBJ2-5; D remains unclear. Deletions cut 6 bases from V and 3 bases from J, with 11 bases between. Germline V gene data show CDR1 as KGHSH and CDR2 as LQKENI. CDR3 length equals 13 residues. CDR3 in amino acids: CASSQNSEETQYF. DNA for the CDR3: TGTGCCAGCTCCCAGAATTCAGAAGAGACCCAGTACTTC.

The V call is TRBV7-2, the J call TRBJ2-3, with a weak D call TRBD2 (6 bases). Trimming pared 7 bases from V and 0 bases from J, leaving 14 bases between. This CDR3 region has 15 residues. Per germline, CDR1 SGHTA and CDR2 FQGNSA. The CDR3 here is CASNKASDSTDTQYF. In DNA form, the CDR3 reads TGTGCCAGCAACAAGGCTAGCGATAGCACAGATACGCAGTATTTT.

This rearrangement joins TRBV11-3 to TRBJ2-2, with 8 nucleotides matching TRBD2. The germline V gene has CDR1 SGHNT and CDR2 YENEEA. V gave up 8 bases and J gave up 4 bases; unmatched junction bases: 3. This CDR3 is built from 13 residues. CDR3: CASRLAGTGELFF. DNA of the CDR3: TGTGCCAGCCGCCTAGCGGGCACCGGGGAGCTGTTTTTT.

This chain joins TRBV6-5 and TRBJ2-2; tentatively, D is TRBD1 (5 bases). V was shortened by 4 bases and J by 0 bases, with 12 bases between the two germline ends. The CDR3 runs to 16 residues. Germline V gene data show CDR1 as MNHEY and CDR2 as SVGAGI. CDR3 in amino acids: CASSSIDSTNTGELFF. The CDR3 DNA follows: TGTGCCAGCAGTTCCATCGACAGTACGAACACCGGGGAGCTGTTTTTT.

This clone appeared a single time. The gene calls are TRBV6-2 or TRBV6-3 and TRBJ1-2; D gene ambiguous. V lost 2 bases to trimming and J lost 2 bases, with 12 bases between them. CDR1 MNHEY and CDR2 SVGEGT come from the germline V gene. The CDR3 runs 15 residues. CDR3 sequence (DNA): TGTGCCAGCAGTTACCTTCGGCGGGCGAACTATGGCTACACCTTC. This sequence encodes CASSYLRRANYGYTF.

The chain links TRBV28 to TRBJ1-5; 9 bases map to TRBD1. V was clipped by 6 bases and J by 2 bases; unmatched bases: 8. The CDR3 loop spans 16 amino acids. Germline CDR1 reads MDHEN; CDR2 reads SYDVKM. The CDR3 loop reads CASREGTGSRNQPQHF. The DNA of the CDR3 is TGTGCCAGCAGAGAAGGGACAGGGAGTCGCAATCAGCCCCAGCATTTT.

V is TRBV19 and J is TRBJ1-5, with D unclear. V shed 3 bases and J shed 6 bases, with 12 bases lying between them. Germline assignment: CDR1 LNHDA and CDR2 SQIVND (reference sequence). The CDR3 extends over 14 amino acids. CDR3 in amino acids: CASSIFSRVQPQHF. In DNA, the CDR3 is TGTGCCAGTAGTATTTTCTCGAGAGTTCAGCCCCAGCATTTT.

The chain couples TRBV28 to TRBJ2-5, with TRBD1 matching 12 bases. Germline V gives CDR1 MDHEN, CDR2 SYDVKM. V lost 6 bases, J lost 5 bases, and 7 bases stayed unmatched. This CDR3 spans 15 amino acids. The CDR3 coding sequence is TGTGCCAGCAGGCCCGGGACAGGGGGCAGGGAGACCCAGTACTTC. It codes for CASRPGTGGRETQYF.

The rearrangement joins TRBV28 to TRBJ1-2; D is undetermined. Trimming removed 7 bases from V and 8 bases from J, with 17 bases in between. Per the germline V gene, CDR1 is MDHEN and CDR2 is SYDVKM. The CDR3 consists of 13 residues. CDR3: CASMLRLSHGYTF. Here the CDR3 DNA reads TGTGCCAGCATGCTTAGACTTTCACACGGCTACACCTTC.